A selection of T cell receptor beta chains follows, all from one sample in a study of somatic mutations in T cells in chronic GVHD. The data were produced by immunoSEQ multiplex PCR, yet TCRdb's version contains in-frame clones alone and is incomplete. The table lists some 1,800 clones, approximately 63% of them singletons. The sample comprised CD8+ T cells from blood. Receptor source: a male patient aged 45-60 years with chronic graft-versus-host disease. The graft donor may have contributed some T cells. Each CDR3 is given with its conserved first and last residue. Fields, in order: D gene, J gene, V gene, clone size, CDR3 DNA, CDR3 protein. The D gene is left open where the match is weak. Expanded clones are given a class, and other clones once, few, many or no size at all.

-,TRBJ2-5,TRBV6-1,-,TGTGCCAGCAGTGAACTTACAGGATATCAAGAGACCCAGTACTTC,CASSELTGYQETQYF
-,TRBJ2-7,TRBV13,-,TGTGCCAGCAGCTTAGGCAGGGGCGAGCAGTACTTC,CASSLGRGEQYF
-,TRBJ1-1,TRBV4-2,few,TGTGCCAGCAGCCAAATCCCCGGGGGGACTGAAGCTTTCTTT,CASSQIPGGTEAFF
-,TRBJ2-7,TRBV11-3,-,TGTGCCAGCAGCCAGGACACATCCCCTACATACGAGCAGTACTTC,CASSQDTSPTYEQYF
TRBD1,TRBJ1-2,TRBV29-1,-,TGCAGCGTCCCGGACAGGCTTAACTATGGCTACACCTTC,CSVPDRLNYGYTF
TRBD1,TRBJ2-3,TRBV6-6,-,TGTGCCAGCCGGGACAGTAGCACAGATACGCAGTATTTT,CASRDSSTDTQYF
TRBD2,TRBJ2-7,TRBV4-3,once,TGCGCCAGCAGCCAAGATCGCGGGAGTATCTACGAGCAGTACTTC,CASSQDRGSIYEQYF
-,TRBJ1-2,TRBV13,-,TGTGCCAGCAGCTCGCCCGTGAGACAGAGTAACTATGGCTACACCTTC,CASSSPVRQSNYGYTF
TRBD1,TRBJ1-1,TRBV4-2,few,TGTGCCAGCAGCCAGAAGACAGGGGAAACTGAAGCTTTCTTT,CASSQKTGETEAFF
TRBD1,TRBJ1-1,TRBV7-9,-,TGTGCCAGCAGTCCCCGGGACAGGGGATGGGACACTGAAGCTTTCTTT,CASSPRDRGWDTEAFF
-,TRBJ2-7,TRBV19,-,TGTGCCAGTGAGGACAGCTACGAGCAGTACTTC,CASEDSYEQYF
-,TRBJ2-7,TRBV10-3,once,TGTGCCATCAGTGGTGACACTTCCTACGAGCAGTACTTC,CAISGDTSYEQYF
TRBD2,TRBJ2-7,TRBV7-8,-,TGTGCCAGTAAGCTTAGACCTAGCGGAGCCCCCTACGAGCAGTACTTC,CASKLRPSGAPYEQYF
-,TRBJ2-7,TRBV7-6,-,TGTGCCAGCAGCTTAGGGCAGTACTACGAGCAGTACTTC,CASSLGQYYEQYF
TRBD2,TRBJ2-7,TRBV6-5,-,TGTGCCAGCAGCCAAGCGGGGGTCTTGTACGAGCAGTACTTC,CASSQAGVLYEQYF
-,TRBJ1-2,TRBV5-6,-,TGTGCCAGCAGCTTGGGAGGGTCGGGGTATGGCTACACCTTC,CASSLGGSGYGYTF
TRBD1,TRBJ1-1,TRBV15,medium-sized,TGTGCCACCAGCAGAGATGGGACAGATACTGAAGCTTTCTTT,CATSRDGTDTEAFF
TRBD2,TRBJ2-7,TRBV27,-,TGTGCCAGCAGTCCCCTATCTAGCGGGGCACCAACCTACGAGCAGTACTTC,CASSPLSSGAPTYEQYF